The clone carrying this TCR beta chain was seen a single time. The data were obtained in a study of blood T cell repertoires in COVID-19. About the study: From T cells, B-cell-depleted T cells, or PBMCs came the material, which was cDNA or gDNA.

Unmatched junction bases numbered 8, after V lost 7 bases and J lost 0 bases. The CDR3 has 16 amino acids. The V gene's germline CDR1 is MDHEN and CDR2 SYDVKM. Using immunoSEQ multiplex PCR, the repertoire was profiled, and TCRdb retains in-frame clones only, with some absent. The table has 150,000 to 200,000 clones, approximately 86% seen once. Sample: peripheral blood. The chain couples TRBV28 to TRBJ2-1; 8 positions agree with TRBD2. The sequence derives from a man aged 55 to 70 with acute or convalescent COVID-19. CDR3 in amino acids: CASISRGGSSYNEQFF. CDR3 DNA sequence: TGTGCCAGCATCAGCCGGGGGGGTAGCTCCTACAATGAGCAGTTCTTC.